This TCR beta chain was captured by sequencing in a study of long-term antiretroviral therapy in people with HIV. Findings of the study overall: HIV repertoires showed narrower CDR3 length ranges than controls.

About this clone: Its cognate antigen is unknown.

The libraries were made with immunoSEQ v3.0 at survey level. Measured with immunoSEQ multiplex PCR; TCRdb has only the in-frame clones, and not every one. The table shows under 20,000 clones, with roughly nine tenths occurring only once. Germline CDR1 reads GTSNPN; CDR2 reads SVGIG (reference sequence). V dropped 0 bases and J dropped 4 bases, with 12 bases sitting between them. The CDR3 runs 14 residues. Every one of the participants with HIV received treatment in the United States. The clonotype was recovered from a woman between 35 and 50 years old with HIV. The source was unsorted PBMCs, collected 0.6 years after starting antiretroviral therapy. This sequence joins TRBV30 and TRBJ1-2; no firm D call. The CDR3, as DNA: TGTGCCTGGAGTGTATGGTCGACTGCCTATGGCTACACCTTC. This encodes CAWSVWSTAYGYTF.